These T cell receptor beta chains were read from a single sample in a study of blood T cells in healthy people across ages. MiXCR, run by TCRdb on the 5' RACE reads, gives a single entry per CDR3 protein. The sample includes approximately 900,000 distinct CDR3 sequences, 25% to 30% seen only once; the top ten take about 9.4%. The sample also formed part of further work on T cells of mothers and their children.

Sequenced sample: blood. These receptors were obtained from a middle-aged woman in good health. Each CDR3 is given with its conserved first and last residue. Each record gives: CDR3 DNA, CDR3 protein, V gene, D gene, J gene, clone size. The D gene is left open where the match is weak. Size values are once, few and many counts, or a class for expanded clones, and some rows have none.

DNA: TGTGCCAGCAGTTTACAGTCCGGTGGAGGAAATCAGCCCCAGCATTTT
CDR3: CASSLQSGGGNQPQHF
V: TRBV28
D: NA
J: TRBJ1-5
size: NA

DNA: TGCAGTGCCCAACAGGGTGGCTATGGCTACACCTTC
CDR3: CSAQQGGYGYTF
V: TRBV20-1
D: NA
J: TRBJ1-2
size: few

DNA: TGTGCCATTCGAAGTGCGACGAGCTCCTACAATGAGCAGTTCTTC
CDR3: CAIRSATSSYNEQFF
V: TRBV6-1
D: NA
J: TRBJ2-1
size: NA

DNA: TGCGCCAGCAGCCCCGGGACACTCGAAACCTACGAGCAGTACTTC
CDR3: CASSPGTLETYEQYF
V: TRBV4-1
D: NA
J: TRBJ2-7
size: NA

DNA: TGTGCCAGCAGCCACCGGCAGGGAGGGGGAGAGACCCAGTACTTC
CDR3: CASSHRQGGGETQYF
V: TRBV3-1
D: NA
J: TRBJ2-5
size: NA

DNA: TGCAGTGCTAGTGGGGGACAGGGGGCCTTTGAAAAACTGTTTTTT
CDR3: CSASGGQGAFEKLFF
V: TRBV20-1
D: TRBD1
J: TRBJ1-4
size: NA

DNA: TGTGCCAGCAGCTTAGAGTCCGGGACAGGGATTTCTGAAGCTTTCTTT
CDR3: CASSLESGTGISEAFF
V: TRBV7-6
D: TRBD1
J: TRBJ1-1
size: few

DNA: TGTGCCAGCAGCGAGGATACAGGTTACACTGAAGCTTTCTTT
CDR3: CASSEDTGYTEAFF
V: TRBV9
D: NA
J: TRBJ1-1
size: NA

DNA: TGTGCCATCAGTGAACGGCAGGGAAGTAGGGGTAATCGGCCCCAGCATTTT
CDR3: CAISERQGSRGNRPQHF
V: TRBV10-3
D: NA
J: TRBJ1-5
size: once

DNA: TGCGCCAGCAGCCAAGGAGGGGGCCGGTCCTACGAGCAGTACTTC
CDR3: CASSQGGGRSYEQYF
V: TRBV4-3
D: TRBD1
J: TRBJ2-7
size: many

DNA: TGTGCCAGCAGTGAAGAGGGTTACAATGAGCAGTACTTC
CDR3: CASSEEGYNEQYF
V: TRBV2
D: NA
J: TRBJ2-5
size: NA

DNA: TGTGCCAGCAGTCGACAGGATCTCTACGAGCAGTACTTC
CDR3: CASSRQDLYEQYF
V: TRBV28
D: NA
J: TRBJ2-7
size: NA

DNA: TGCGCCAGCAGTCCCGGGACAGGGGCCCACGAGCAGTACTTC
CDR3: CASSPGTGAHEQYF
V: TRBV4-3
D: TRBD1
J: TRBJ2-7
size: many

DNA: TGTGCCAGCACCCTGAGCGGGGGAACAAACATTCAGTACTTC
CDR3: CASTLSGGTNIQYF
V: TRBV12-3/TRBV12-4
D: TRBD2
J: TRBJ2-4
size: many

DNA: TGTGCCAACAGCTTCCGGCGGGGGGCCACAGATACGCAGTATTTT
CDR3: CANSFRRGATDTQYF
V: TRBV7-2
D: TRBD2
J: TRBJ2-3
size: NA

DNA: TGTGCCAGCAGCCTACTAAGTACCACAGATACGCAGTATTTT
CDR3: CASSLLSTTDTQYF
V: TRBV14
D: NA
J: TRBJ2-3
size: few

DNA: TGTGCCAGCAGTCCTCAGAACACCGGGGAGCGGTTTTTT
CDR3: CASSPQNTGERFF
V: TRBV12-3/TRBV12-4
D: NA
J: TRBJ2-2
size: NA

DNA: TGCGCCAGCAGCTTCAATTTTGTAGCGGGAGGGAGAACCTACGAGCAGTACTTC
CDR3: CASSFNFVAGGRTYEQYF
V: TRBV5-1
D: TRBD2
J: TRBJ2-7
size: NA

DNA: TGTGCCAGCTCGCTTCCCCTTTCTGGGGCCAACGTCCTGACTTTC
CDR3: CASSLPLSGANVLTF
V: TRBV18
D: NA
J: TRBJ2-6
size: many

DNA: TGTGCCAGCAGCCCACCAGGGACGTTTTCACCCCTCCACTTT
CDR3: CASSPPGTFSPLHF
V: TRBV7-2
D: NA
J: TRBJ1-6
size: NA

DNA: TGTGCCAGCAGCTTAGCACCTAGCGGTCCCTACGAGCAGTACTTC
CDR3: CASSLAPSGPYEQYF
V: TRBV7-8
D: TRBD2
J: TRBJ2-7
size: many

DNA: TGCAGCGCATGGGACAGGGGCAACTATGGCTACACCTTC
CDR3: CSAWDRGNYGYTF
V: TRBV29-1
D: TRBD1
J: TRBJ1-2
size: many

DNA: TGTGCCAGCTCAACTGGACAGGGTGAGCAGTTCTTC
CDR3: CASSTGQGEQFF
V: TRBV18
D: TRBD1
J: TRBJ2-1
size: NA